This T cell receptor (beta chain) originates from a study of molecular identifiers for immune sequencing clone quantification. Findings and limits, study-wide: In a background of 900,000 to 1,000,000 naive cells, spiked Jurkat TCR RNA from one cell was reportedly detectable. Under 1% of molecules in naive cells, but over 97% of effector molecules, belonged to clones above 20 RNA copies.

Germline V gene sequence: CDR1 LGHNA, CDR2 YSLEER. The CDR3 sequence is 17 residues long. The ends lost 0 bases at V and 8 bases at J; junction bases unmatched: 10. MiXCR was run by TCRdb on the PCR reads, yielding one entry per CDR3 protein. The sample contains under 800,000 distinct CDR3 sequences, 25% of which appear only once. Naive CD8 T cells were picked out by sorting for CD8+CD4-CCR7+CD45RA+. A word on this clonotype: Its cognate antigen is unknown.

What was sequenced was naive CD8+ T cells from blood, with Jurkat cell RNA spiked in. Subset of the sample: FACS-sorted CD8+CD4-CCR7+CD45RA+ naive T cells. The receptor's source is a human donor in good health. Some libraries in this study had Jurkat cell RNA spiked in. This sequence joins TRBV4-3 and TRBJ2-1, with TRBD2 matching over 10 bases. CDR3 coding DNA: TGCGCCAGCAGCCAAGATATGGGACTAGCGATACTTGATGAGCAGTTCTTC. It translates to CASSQDMGLAILDEQFF.